These 31 T cell receptor beta chains were sequenced from one sample in a study of blood T cell repertoires in COVID-19. TCRdb's copy holds only in-frame clones and misses some; the assay was immunoSEQ multiplex PCR. The table has about 39,000 clones, approximately 85% seen once. Sequencing used peripheral blood. The source is a human donor in a cohort sampled during active COVID-19.

The chain carries TRBV30 and TRBJ2-2; 10 bases agree with TRBD1. Germline CDR1 GTSNPN, CDR2 SVGIG (reference sequence). The CDR3 extends over 14 amino acids. V was clipped by 6 bases and J by 4 bases; unmatched bases: 5. CDR3 DNA: TGTGCCTGTGTCAGACAGGGGGCCACCGGGGAGCTGTTTTTT. It yields the protein CACVRQGATGELFF.

Regarding this clone: At one end the junction does not follow the germline gene, possibly because of a read error. V and J are TRBV6-5 and TRBJ1-1; 9 bases map to TRBD1. The CDR3 spans 13 residues. Germline CDR1 is MNHEY and CDR2 is SVGAGI. This chain's CDR3 is CASNYRGPRVAFF. The CDR3 DNA sequence: TGTGCCAGCAATTACAGGGGGCCCAGAGTGGCTTTCTTT.

The chain employs TRBV5-1 and TRBJ2-2; D perhaps matches TRBD1 (6 bases). The V end was cut by 7 bases, the J end by 6 bases, with 16 bases between. The CDR3 length is 14 residues. CDR1 is SGHRS and CDR2 is YFSETQ in the germline V gene. The CDR3 protein is CASRTDEVPGELFF. CDR3 DNA: TGCGCCAGCCGGACAGATGAAGTACCCGGGGAGCTGTTTTTT.

Written as DNA, the CDR3 is TGTGCCAGCAGAGAACAGGGGCGGATCACCGGGGAGCTGTTTTTT. Its translation is CASREQGRITGELFF. V and J are TRBV2 and TRBJ2-2; 7 bases line up with TRBD1. The CDR3 sequence is 15 residues long. V was clipped by 6 bases and J by 4 bases; unmatched bases: 8. Germline V lookup: CDR1 SNHLY, CDR2 FYNNEI.

The rearrangement uses TRBV19 and TRBJ1-2; no firm D call. The germline V and J ends were trimmed by 5 bases and 0 bases, with 10 bases remaining between them. The CDR3 has 14 amino acids. The germline V gene has CDR1 LNHDA and CDR2 SQIVND (reference sequence). DNA of the CDR3: TGTGCCAGTAGTTTATCCACTCCTAACTATGGCTACACCTTC. Its protein is CASSLSTPNYGYTF. The variable domain in full, with the rest retrieved from reference TRBV19 and TRBJ1-2, is DGGITQSPKYLFRKEGQNVTLSCEQNLNHDAMYWYRQDPGQGLRLIYYSQIVNDFQKGDIAEGYSVSREKKESFPLTVTSAQKNPTAFYLCASSLSTPNYGYTFGSGTRLTVV.

The J gene is TRBJ2-3, the V gene TRBV7-9; a weak D match, TRBD2 (6 bases). Trimming cost V 5 bases and J 5 bases, with 20 bases left between them. Per germline, CDR1 SEHNR and CDR2 FQNEAQ (reference sequence). The CDR3 contains 16 residues. This CDR3 reads CASSAVTGAGRDTQYF. CDR3 coding DNA: TGTGCCAGCAGCGCAGTGACCGGGGCGGGGCGAGATACGCAGTATTTT.

J is TRBJ1-5 and V is TRBV6-5; D unclear. The CDR3 contains 13 residues. The ends were cut back, 8 bases at V and 0 bases at J, with 8 bases in the middle. The V gene's germline CDR1 is MNHEY and CDR2 SVGAGI. The DNA for the CDR3 is TGTGCCAGCCTCGTATCTAGCAATCAGCCCCAGCATTTT. Translated: CASLVSSNQPQHF.

The CDR3 reads CASSSVQGTTYGYTF. DNA of the CDR3: TGTGCCAGCAGCAGTGTTCAGGGGACCACCTATGGCTACACCTTC. V is TRBV5-4 and J is TRBJ1-2; TRBD1 might be the D (6 bases). The CDR3 covers 15 residues. V lost 4 bases, J lost 4 bases, and 17 bases lay in between. Germline V gene data show CDR1 as SGHNT and CDR2 as YYREEE (reference sequence). The entire variable domain, with the rest obtained from reference TRBV5-4 and TRBJ1-2, is as follows: ETGVTQSPTHLIKTRGQQVTLRCSSQSGHNTVSWYQQALGQGPQFIFQYYREEENGRGNFPPRFSGLQFPNYSSELNVNALELDDSALYLCASSSVQGTTYGYTFGSGTRLTVV.

Of note for this clone: One junction end disagrees with the germline gene, perhaps due to a read error. The rearrangement uses TRBV7-7 and TRBJ2-1, with 8 bases lining up with TRBD2. Germline values: CDR1 SSHAT, CDR2 FNYEAQ (reference sequence). This CDR3 spans 19 amino acids. CDR3 amino acids: CASSPDISNAAGAGNEQFF. The CDR3 nucleotides read TGTGCTAGCAGCCCCGACATCTCGAACGCAGCGGGAGCTGGGAATGAGCAGTTCTTC.

This chain connects TRBV9 to TRBJ1-4; D ambiguous. CDR3 length equals 13 residues. Germline-derived CDR1 and CDR2 are SGDLS and YYNGEE. The V gene lost 10 bases and the J gene lost 5 bases, with 15 bases spanning the gap. The CDR3 bases are TGTGCCTCTAGCAGAGGGTCAAATGAAAAACTGTTTTTT. Its translation: CASSRGSNEKLFF.

This clone turned up a few times. The J gene is TRBJ2-7, the V gene TRBV7-9; 7 bases map to TRBD1. The CDR3 loop spans 16 amino acids. Germline CDR1 SEHNR, CDR2 FQNEAQ (reference sequence). V gave up 5 bases and J gave up 6 bases; unmatched junction bases: 16. The CDR3: CASSPRQGGALGEQYF. CDR3 sequence (DNA): TGTGCCAGCAGCCCCCGACAGGGTGGTGCCCTTGGCGAGCAGTACTTC.

This chain connects TRBV10-3 to TRBJ2-1; 7 bases fit TRBD2. This CDR3 contains 16 residues. The J segment lost 5 bases and the V segment lost 2 bases, leaving 9 bases of the junction unmatched. From germline, CDR1 is ENHRY and CDR2 SYGVKD. CDR3 in amino acids: CAISEAMRESNNEQFF. The DNA of the CDR3 is TGTGCCATCAGTGAGGCTATGCGGGAGTCTAACAATGAGCAGTTCTTC.

V is TRBV28 and J is TRBJ1-5, with 7 bases that match TRBD1. Germline-derived CDR1 and CDR2 are MDHEN and SYDVKM. The CDR3 contains 16 residues. The V segment lost 4 bases and the J segment 11 bases; nucleotides outside the gene matches: 17. The DNA of the CDR3 is TGTGCCAGCAGTTCCCCGGGACAGCCAGGCGCGAAGGCCCAGCATTTT. As protein: CASSSPGQPGAKAQHF.

This clone appeared a few times. CDR3 coding DNA: TGTGCCAGCAGCTTAGACCGGGGTCCTTATGGCTACACCTTC. Translating gives CASSLDRGPYGYTF. The genes are TRBV11-2 and TRBJ1-2; D is uncertain. Germline CDR1 reads SGHAT; CDR2 reads FQNNGV. V was shortened by 0 bases and J by 5 bases, with 10 bases between the two germline ends. The CDR3 runs 14 residues. Using reference TRBV11-2 and TRBJ1-2 for the parts outside the CDR3, the full variable domain is EAGVAQSPRYKIIEKRQSVAFWCNPISGHATLYWYQQILGQGPKLLIQFQNNGVVDDSQLPKDRFSAERLKGVDSTLKIQPAKLEDSAVYLCASSLDRGPYGYTFGSGTRLTVV.

The chain links TRBV5-5 to TRBJ1-2; 7 bases are a match to TRBD1. Germline V lookup: CDR1 SGHKS, CDR2 YYEKEE (reference sequence). This CDR3 region has 15 residues. The V and J ends lost 4 bases and 0 bases, in that order; junction bases with no gene match: 6. The DNA of the CDR3 is TGTGCCAGCAGCGTCGCCGGGACAGCTAACTATGGCTACACCTTC. It encodes CASSVAGTANYGYTF. The variable domain in full, with the rest retrieved from reference TRBV5-5 and TRBJ1-2, is DAGVTQSPTHLIKTRGQQVTLRCSPISGHKSVSWYQQVLGQGPQFIFQYYEKEERGRGNFPDRFSARQFPNYSSELNVNALLLGDSALYLCASSVAGTANYGYTFGSGTRLTVV.

The chain employs TRBV11-3 and TRBJ1-1, with D possibly being TRBD1 (6 bases). V dropped 5 bases and J dropped 5 bases, with 15 bases sitting between them. This CDR3 contains 14 residues. Germline CDR1 and CDR2: SGHNT and YENEEA. The CDR3 DNA reads as TGTGCCAGCAGCGAACAGGGAGGGGAAACTGAAGCTTTCTTT. As protein: CASSEQGGETEAFF.

The V gene is TRBV9, the J gene TRBJ1-1; no reliable D call. V dropped 0 bases and J dropped 0 bases, with 15 bases sitting between them. Germline V CDR1 and CDR2: SGDLS, YYNGEE. The CDR3 contains 17 residues. The CDR3 here is CASSVAGRVGMNTEAFF. DNA of the CDR3: TGTGCCAGCAGCGTAGCTGGGAGGGTCGGTATGAACACTGAAGCTTTCTTT.

The gene calls are TRBV6-6 and TRBJ2-1; D is unresolved. This CDR3 contains 11 residues. Germline V gives CDR1 MNHNY, CDR2 SVGAGI (reference sequence). V lost 8 bases to trimming and J lost 8 bases, with 10 bases between them. CDR3 bases: TGTGCCAGCTCTCTTAGCCATGAGCAGTTCTTC. Its translation is CASSLSHEQFF.

J is TRBJ2-5 and V is TRBV1; the DNA was not used to check the table's D call, TRBD2. TRBV1 is flagged as a pseudogene. CDR3 length equals 16 residues. CDR3 amino acids: CTSSQGFREDQETQYF. The CDR3 DNA is TGCACCAGCAGCCAAGGATTTCGCGAGGATCAAGAGACCCAGTACTTC.

The rearrangement links TRBV3-1 (or the pseudogene TRBV3-2) to TRBJ2-1; 9 nucleotides agree with TRBD2. Germline lookup yields CDR1 LGHDT and CDR2 YNNKEL (reference sequence). V lost 10 bases to trimming and J lost 3 bases; unmatched junction nucleotides: 19. The CDR3 extends over 18 amino acids. The CDR3 region is CATPPLSRAGGSYNEQFF. In DNA form, the CDR3 reads TGTGCCACCCCCCCCCTTAGTCGGGCGGGAGGGAGCTACAATGAGCAGTTCTTC.

The V and J genes are TRBV27 and TRBJ2-2, with 7 bases identical to TRBD1. The CDR3 loop spans 15 amino acids. Germline V gives CDR1 MNHEY, CDR2 SMNVEV (reference sequence). The V segment lost 6 bases and the J segment 2 bases; nucleotides outside the gene matches: 6. CDR3 bases: TGTGCCAGCAGCCGGGGACAGCGAAACACCGGGGAGCTGTTTTTT. It codes for CASSRGQRNTGELFF.

Concerning this clone: The sample holds other DNA sequences that translate to the same CDR3. The chain uses TRBV29-1 and TRBJ2-6, with 11 bases matching TRBD1. This CDR3 has 18 residues. V lost 0 bases, J lost 1 base, and 5 bases stayed unmatched. Per the germline V gene, CDR1 is SQVTM and CDR2 is ANQGSEA. DNA of the CDR3: TGCAGCGTTGAAGATAGGGGGACAGGGGGATCTGGGGCCAACGTCCTGACTTTC. Its translation: CSVEDRGTGGSGANVLTF.

This clone came up once. V is TRBV6-2 or TRBV6-3 and J is TRBJ1-2, with unresolved D. With 2 bases removed from V and 4 bases from J, the gap between germline ends came to 14 bases. Germline CDR1 MNHEY, CDR2 SVGEGT. The CDR3 loop spans 15 amino acids. For the CDR3, the DNA is TGTGCCAGCAGTTACGAGGGCCGACCGGGCTATGGCTACACCTTC. Amino acid sequence: CASSYEGRPGYGYTF.

This clone turned up a few times. The junction and the germline gene differ at one end; a read error may be behind it. The rearrangement uses TRBV6-1 and TRBJ1-2, with 7 positions matching TRBD1. The germline CDR1 and CDR2 sequences are MNHNS and SASEGT. There are 13 residues in the CDR3. The CDR3 sequence is CASSEGGDYGYTF. The CDR3 DNA is TGTGCCAGCAGCGAAGGGGGCGACTATGGCTACACCTTC.

This clone was counted a single time. The chain carries TRBV7-3 and TRBJ2-1; 7 bases match TRBD1. This CDR3 spans 15 amino acids. V shed 2 bases, J shed 4 bases, and the junction held 5 bases outside the gene matches. CDR1 is SGHTA and CDR2 is FQGTGA in the germline V gene. The CDR3 DNA is TGTGCCAGCAGCTTATCCCAGGGGGTGTACAATGAGCAGTTCTTC. This encodes CASSLSQGVYNEQFF.

This sequence joins TRBV9 and TRBJ2-2; no definite D call. CDR1 and CDR2 from the germline V gene are SGDLS and YYNGEE. The length of the CDR3 is 12 residues. V was clipped by 4 bases and J by 3 bases, with 4 bases between them. The CDR3 nucleotides read TGTGCCAGCAGCCCCTACACCGGGGAGCTGTTTTTT. Its translation is CASSPYTGELFF.

The CDR3 spells CASSLPSGRFADTQYF. The CDR3 nucleotides are TGTGCCAGCAGCTTGCCTAGCGGGAGGTTTGCAGATACGCAGTATTTT. The V call is TRBV5-8, the J call TRBJ2-3, with 11 bases that match TRBD2. There are 16 residues in the CDR3. From germline, CDR1 is SGHTS and CDR2 YDEGEE. With V trimmed by 1 base and J by 4 bases, 5 bases remained unmatched.

V usage is TRBV7-9 and J usage is TRBJ2-5, with a weak D call TRBD2 (5 bases). Germline V gives CDR1 SEHNR, CDR2 FQNEAQ (reference sequence). The V end lost 3 bases, the J end lost 2 bases, and 13 bases lay between the germline ends. This CDR3 is 15 amino acids long. CDR3 nucleotide sequence: TGTGCCAGCAGCTTTAGCGTTTCTGGGCAAGAGACCCAGTACTTC. As protein: CASSFSVSGQETQYF. Based on the CDR3 plus reference TRBV7-9 and TRBJ2-5, the full variable domain is DTGVSQNPRHKITKRGQNVTFRCDPISEHNRLYWYRQTLGQGPEFLTYFQNEAQLEKSRLLSDRFSAERPKGSFSTLEIQRTEQGDSAMYLCASSFSVSGQETQYFGPGTRLLVL.

The gene calls are TRBV6-2 or TRBV6-3 and TRBJ1-2, with TRBD1 matching over 7 bases. Germline V CDR1 and CDR2: MNHEY, SVGEGT. This CDR3 is 14 amino acids long. Unmatched junction bases numbered 4, after V lost 2 bases and J lost 4 bases. The CDR3 sequence: CASSYLGQLYGYTF. The CDR3, as DNA: TGTGCCAGCAGTTACCTGGGACAGCTCTATGGCTACACCTTC.

The chain combines TRBV6-5 with TRBJ2-5; TRBD1 aligns across 7 bases. The CDR3 totals 13 residues. V shed 5 bases and J 10 bases; nucleotides not matched to a gene: 10. From germline, CDR1 is MNHEY and CDR2 SVGAGI. The CDR3 sequence is CASSPTGMGIQYF. As DNA, the CDR3 is TGTGCCAGCAGTCCGACAGGGATGGGGATCCAGTACTTC.

The chain employs TRBV9 and TRBJ2-7; a weak D match, TRBD1 (6 bases). Germline lookup yields CDR1 SGDLS and CDR2 YYNGEE. This CDR3 contains 14 residues. V lost 4 bases and J lost 4, with 15 bases in between. The CDR3 nucleotides read TGTGCCAGCAGCACAGGGCCCGTCCAATACGAGCAGTACTTC. It yields the protein CASSTGPVQYEQYF.